This is a list of T cell receptor beta chains from one sample in a study of spatial heterogeneity in lung cancer. TCRdb redid the calling of the 5' RACE reads with MiXCR, one entry per CDR3 protein. Of some 44,000 distinct CDR3 sequences detected, roughly an eighth appear once; the ten largest clones hold 50% to 60%. The sequencing used PBMCs, collected at surgery. These receptors originate from a male donor with early-stage non-small cell lung cancer. Both conserved end residues are part of each CDR3. A D gene is named only where the DNA matches it firmly. Some rows have no size entry. The others give once, few or many, or a class for an expanded clone.

d_call	j_call	clone_size	v_call	cdr3_aa	cdr3_nt
TRBD1	TRBJ1-1	-	TRBV9	CASSFQTGGSEAFF	TGTGCCAGCAGCTTCCAGACAGGGGGCTCTGAAGCTTTCTTT
-	TRBJ1-3	-	TRBV6-6	CASIRGRETRNTIYF	TGTGCCAGCATCCGGGGACGGGAAACGCGGAACACCATATATTTT
-	TRBJ2-1	-	TRBV4-2	CASSQDVSEIYNEQFF	TGTGCCAGCAGCCAAGATGTCTCGGAGATCTACAATGAGCAGTTCTTC
-	TRBJ2-2	few	TRBV9	CASSPRGSEATGELFF	TGTGCCAGCAGCCCCCGAGGTAGCGAGGCAACCGGGGAGCTGTTTTTT
-	TRBJ1-2	few	TRBV10-3	CAISESPSRQTYGYTF	TGTGCCATCAGTGAGTCACCCTCTCGACAGACCTATGGCTACACCTTC
-	TRBJ2-2	-	TRBV2	CASSERAGELFF	TGTGCCAGCAGTGAACGAGCCGGGGAGCTGTTTTTT
TRBD1	TRBJ2-3	few	TRBV3-1	CASSQDRGRKDTQYF	TGTGCCAGCAGCCAGGACAGGGGCAGGAAAGATACGCAGTATTTT
-	TRBJ2-3	-	TRBV20-1	CSVPYRVGWDTQYF	TGCAGTGTCCCGTACAGGGTGGGATGGGATACGCAGTATTTT
TRBD1	TRBJ2-7	few	TRBV27	CASSPRTGFLYEQYF	TGTGCCAGCAGTCCCCGGACAGGGTTTTTATACGAGCAGTACTTC
TRBD1	TRBJ1-5	few	TRBV7-9	CASSLSRTGVNQPQHF	TGTGCCAGCAGCTTAAGCCGGACAGGGGTCAATCAGCCCCAGCATTTT
-	TRBJ2-1	many	TRBV7-8	CASSLFGGASYNEQFF	TGTGCCAGCAGCTTATTCGGCGGGGCTTCCTACAATGAGCAGTTCTTC
-	TRBJ2-3	many	TRBV5-4	CASSWKPRTDTQYF	TGTGCCAGCAGCTGGAAACCACGCACAGATACGCAGTATTTT
-	TRBJ1-1	few	TRBV7-7	CASSSTVNTEAFF	TGTGCTAGCAGCTCGACAGTGAACACTGAAGCTTTCTTT
-	TRBJ1-4	many	TRBV29-1	CSVAPLEHGEKLFF	TGCAGCGTTGCCCCCCTCGAACATGGGGAAAAACTGTTTTTT
-	TRBJ2-5	many	TRBV12-3/TRBV12-4	CASSFGGRETQYF	TGTGCCAGCAGTTTTGGAGGGAGAGAGACCCAGTACTTC
-	TRBJ2-1	-	TRBV29-1	CSVEEGEEQFF	TGCAGCGTTGAAGAAGGAGAAGAGCAGTTCTTC
-	TRBJ1-4	many	TRBV6-5	CASSYYGQPGNEKLFF	TGTGCCAGCAGTTACTACGGACAGCCTGGGAATGAAAAACTGTTTTTT
TRBD1	TRBJ1-1	many	TRBV5-6	CASSPFGQGNTEAFF	TGTGCCAGCAGCCCGTTTGGACAGGGGAACACTGAAGCTTTCTTT
-	TRBJ2-4	many	TRBV4-1	CASSQGRATKTLAKNIQYF	TGCGCCAGCAGCCAAGGCCGGGCTACCAAAACGTTAGCCAAAAACATTCAGTACTTC
-	TRBJ2-5	-	TRBV7-2	CASSLATAQETQYF	TGTGCCAGCAGCTTAGCCACAGCCCAAGAGACCCAGTACTTC
-	TRBJ1-2	few	TRBV19	CASSDQGGYGYTF	TGTGCCAGTAGTGACCAGGGTGGTTATGGCTACACCTTC
-	TRBJ1-6	many	TRBV6-6	CASSYSTWYRRDSPLHF	TGTGCCAGCAGTTACTCGACCTGGTACCGGCGGGATTCACCCCTCCACTTT
-	TRBJ1-5	-	TRBV12-3/TRBV12-4	CASSLDGQTDQPQHF	TGTGCCAGCAGTCTCGATGGACAGACGGATCAGCCCCAGCATTTT
-	TRBJ2-7	many	TRBV5-1	CASSSGDSLTYEQYF	TGCGCCAGCAGCTCGGGGGACAGCCTGACCTACGAGCAGTACTTC
TRBD1	TRBJ1-1	few	TRBV3-1	CASSHGDRDPEAFF	TGTGCCAGCAGCCACGGAGACAGGGACCCTGAAGCTTTCTTT
TRBD2	TRBJ2-3	many	TRBV6-5	CASSGRDYTDTQYF	TGTGCCAGCAGCGGGCGGGACTACACAGATACGCAGTATTTT
-	TRBJ1-2	many	TRBV7-2	CASSLVQGTYGYTF	TGTGCCAGCAGCTTAGTCCAGGGGACCTATGGCTACACCTTC
-	TRBJ2-4	few	TRBV3-1	CASSRVPSGAKNIQYF	TGTGCCAGCAGCCGCGTCCCGAGCGGGGCCAAAAACATTCAGTACTTC
TRBD2	TRBJ2-2	few	TRBV11-2	CASSYGLAGFTGELFF	TGTGCCAGCAGCTATGGACTAGCGGGATTCACCGGGGAGCTGTTTTTT
-	TRBJ2-5	-	TRBV7-6	CASSLTGGAQETQYF	TGTGCCAGCAGCTTAACGGGGGGCGCTCAAGAGACCCAGTACTTC
-	TRBJ1-2	many	TRBV9	CASSDPRGPNYGYTF	TGTGCCAGCAGCGACCCGAGAGGCCCAAACTATGGCTACACCTTC
-	TRBJ1-2	many	TRBV10-3	CAISESKESGYTF	TGTGCCATCAGTGAGTCGAAAGAGTCTGGCTACACCTTC
-	TRBJ2-5	few	TRBV12-3/TRBV12-4	CASSLGMVGETQYF	TGTGCCAGCAGCCTCGGCATGGTCGGGGAGACCCAGTACTTC
-	TRBJ2-5	many	TRBV7-6	CASSLYRQKETQYF	TGTGCCAGCAGCTTATATCGGCAGAAAGAGACCCAGTACTTC
-	TRBJ1-2	-	TRBV5-6	CASSLPSGGNGYTF	TGTGCCAGCAGCTTGCCGTCGGGAGGAAATGGCTACACCTTC
TRBD1	TRBJ2-6	few	TRBV7-8	CASSPRRDRVPSGANVLTF	TGTGCCAGCAGCCCTAGGCGGGACAGGGTCCCCTCTGGGGCCAACGTCCTGACTTTC
TRBD1	TRBJ1-2	many	TRBV12-3/TRBV12-4	CASTNDRGYGYTF	TGTGCCAGCACTAATGACAGGGGTTATGGCTACACCTTC
-	TRBJ1-3	-	TRBV7-2	CASSLPIEISYSGNTIYF	TGTGCCAGCAGCTTACCCATAGAAATATCTTACTCTGGAAACACCATATATTTT
-	TRBJ2-2	medium-sized	TRBV9	CASSVARETGELFF	TGTGCCAGCAGCGTAGCCCGGGAGACCGGGGAGCTGTTTTTT
-	TRBJ2-1	many	TRBV2	CASSYNNEQFF	TGTGCCAGCAGTTACAACAATGAGCAGTTCTTC
TRBD2	TRBJ2-3	-	TRBV29-1	CSVTGTSGGKDTQYF	TGCAGCGTTACCGGGACTAGCGGGGGTAAAGATACGCAGTATTTT
-	TRBJ1-2	-	TRBV2	CASGETGDANYGYTF	TGTGCCAGCGGGGAGACAGGAGATGCTAACTATGGCTACACCTTC
-	TRBJ1-2	few	TRBV15	CATSRGYSTTYGYTF	TGTGCCACCAGCAGAGGCTACAGCACCACCTATGGCTACACCTTC
-	TRBJ1-5	many	TRBV7-9	CASSLVGGEQPQHF	TGTGCCAGCAGCTTAGTTGGGGGCGAACAGCCCCAGCATTTT
-	TRBJ1-1	many	TRBV5-4	CASSLGMGFRGTEAFF	TGTGCCAGCAGCTTGGGGATGGGTTTCCGTGGGACTGAAGCTTTCTTT
-	TRBJ2-5	many	TRBV28	CASSPLLETQYF	TGTGCCAGCAGCCCACTCTTGGAGACCCAGTACTTC
TRBD1	TRBJ1-2	many	TRBV4-3	CASRPTGGHGYTF	TGCGCCAGCAGACCAACAGGGGGCCATGGCTACACCTTC
-	TRBJ1-2	few	TRBV10-3	CAITGENNYGYTF	TGTGCCATCACTGGGGAGAACAACTATGGCTACACCTTC
-	TRBJ1-2	many	TRBV19	CASSIDLSYGYTF	TGTGCCAGTAGTATAGATCTCAGCTATGGCTACACCTTC
TRBD2	TRBJ2-3	few	TRBV3-1	CASSHLIGGGAPNTDTQYF	TGTGCCAGCAGCCACCTTATTGGCGGGGGGGCCCCTAACACAGATACGCAGTATTTT